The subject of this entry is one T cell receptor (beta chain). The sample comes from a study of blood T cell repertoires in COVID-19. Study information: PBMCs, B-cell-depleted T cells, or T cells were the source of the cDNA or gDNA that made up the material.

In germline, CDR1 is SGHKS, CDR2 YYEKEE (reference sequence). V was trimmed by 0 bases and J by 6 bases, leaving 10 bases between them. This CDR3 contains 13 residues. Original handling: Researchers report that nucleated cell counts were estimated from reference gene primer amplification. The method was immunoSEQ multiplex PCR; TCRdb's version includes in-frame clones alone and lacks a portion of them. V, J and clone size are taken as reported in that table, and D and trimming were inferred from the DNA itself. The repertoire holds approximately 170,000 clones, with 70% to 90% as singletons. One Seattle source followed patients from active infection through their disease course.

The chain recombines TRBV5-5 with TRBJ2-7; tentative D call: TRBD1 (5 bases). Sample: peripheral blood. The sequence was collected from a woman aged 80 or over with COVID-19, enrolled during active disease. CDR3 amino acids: CASSLVQGPEQYF. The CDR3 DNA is TGTGCCAGCAGCTTGGTCCAGGGCCCCGAGCAGTACTTC.